These 15 T cell receptor beta chains were sequenced from one sample in a study of CXCR3-negative and CXCR3-positive naive CD8 T cells. Study-level findings and limits: Greater hydrophobicity was found in TRB CDR3s of CXCR3-positive naive cells than of CXCR3-negative naive cells.

Their specific antigens are unknown. The libraries of TRB cDNA were constructed through 5' RACE using UMI labels. After re-calling the 5' RACE reads, TCRdb lists one entry per CDR3 protein, DNA absent. This sample contains 130,000 or so distinct CDR3 sequences. Specimen: naive CXCR3+ CD8+ T cells from blood. Stated subset: CD45RO-CCR7+CD27+CD95- naive CD8+ T cells expressing CXCR3 (TNR3+). These receptors were taken from a human donor in good health. Some clones in this sample may be carry-over from other donors' samples.

This chain links TRBV5-1 with TRBJ2-2. CDR1 and CDR2 from the germline V gene are SGHRS and YFSETQ. CDR3 length: 11 amino acids. CDR3 in amino acids: CASNVGGELFF. Using reference TRBV5-1 and TRBJ2-2 for the parts outside the CDR3, the full variable domain is KAGVTQTPRYLIKTRGQQVTLSCSPISGHRSVSWYQQTPGQGLQFLFEYFSETQRNKGNFPGRFSGRQFSNSRSEMNVSTLELGDSALYLCASNVGGELFFGEGSRLTVL.

The chain is built from TRBV29-1 and TRBJ2-5; with no DNA, the TCRdb D assignment of TRBD2 cannot be verified. The CDR3 loop spans 17 amino acids. In germline, CDR1 is SQVTM, CDR2 ANQGSEA. This CDR3 reads CSVEEASGGQPAETQYF.

The V and J genes are TRBV5-1 and TRBJ2-1; TCRdb lists TRBD2, though no DNA is available to test this call. The CDR3 is made up of 20 amino acids. CDR1 and CDR2 (germline): SGHRS, YFSETQ. This CDR3 reads CASSLQSDFRTSGSFYEQFF.

The genes are TRBV6-2 or TRBV6-3 and TRBJ1-5; TCRdb names TRBD1, which stays unverified in the absence of DNA. Germline CDR1 and CDR2: MNHEY and SVGEGT. CDR3 length: 14 amino acids. This CDR3 reads CASSYRQGNQPQHF.

J is TRBJ2-7 and V is TRBV5-4. The CDR3 spans 14 residues. Per the germline V gene, CDR1 is SGHNT and CDR2 is YYREEE (reference sequence). The CDR3 region is CASSLGQYVHEQYF.

The rearrangement uses TRBV7-9 and TRBJ2-7; the TCRdb call, TRBD1, lacks DNA for checking. Looked up from germline, CDR1 is SEHNR and CDR2 is FQNEAQ (reference sequence). The CDR3 length is 17 residues. The CDR3 sequence: CASAAGGPGQASYEQYF.

The V gene is TRBV7-9, the J gene TRBJ1-5. The CDR3 totals 14 residues. Looked up from germline, CDR1 is SEHNR and CDR2 is FQNEAQ (reference sequence). The CDR3 sequence is CASSSTQGNQPQHF.

This CDR3 reads CASSPRTGETYNEQFF. V usage is TRBV18 and J usage is TRBJ2-1; TCRdb reports TRBD1, a call that lacks DNA to check it against. CDR1 and CDR2 (germline): KGHSH, LQKENI. The CDR3 extends over 16 amino acids.

The chain links TRBV2 to TRBJ2-7; TCRdb's D call of TRBD2 is untestable without DNA. The CDR3 totals 11 residues. Germline V gives CDR1 SNHLY, CDR2 FYNNEI. The CDR3 protein is CASTDPSEQYF.

The chain has TRBV12-3 or TRBV12-4 and TRBJ1-1. CDR3 length: 14 amino acids. The CDR3 here is CATRPVGVNTEAFF.

This chain connects TRBV7-9 to TRBJ2-2. The germline V gene has CDR1 SEHNR and CDR2 FQNEAQ (reference sequence). This CDR3 is 16 amino acids long. The CDR3: CASSPDLARKTGELFF.

The chain uses TRBV11-2 and TRBJ2-1; TCRdb gives TRBD2 as the D gene, but with no DNA this cannot be confirmed. Germline V lookup: CDR1 SGHAT, CDR2 FQNNGV. The CDR3 length is 17 residues. The CDR3 here is CASSAEVAGLAINEQFF. The full variable domain, completed using reference TRBV11-2 and TRBJ2-1, is EAGVAQSPRYKIIEKRQSVAFWCNPISGHATLYWYQQILGQGPKLLIQFQNNGVVDDSQLPKDRFSAERLKGVDSTLKIQPAKLEDSAVYLCASSAEVAGLAINEQFFGPGTRLTVL.

The chain couples TRBV28 to TRBJ2-7; TCRdb selects TRBD1, and the lack of DNA leaves this call unchecked. The CDR3 extends over 13 amino acids. The germline V gene has CDR1 MDHEN and CDR2 SYDVKM. CDR3 protein: CASSFRGAYEQYF.

V is TRBV7-9 and J is TRBJ2-7; no DNA is available, so the TRBD1 call from TCRdb remains unchecked. This CDR3 is built from 16 residues. Germline CDR1 reads SEHNR; CDR2 reads FQNEAQ (reference sequence). The CDR3: CASSHPLSGRGGEQYF.

This chain connects TRBV2 to TRBJ2-5; TCRdb indicates TRBD1, and absent DNA this call remains unverified. The CDR3 runs to 12 residues. Germline V gene lookup returns CDR1 SNHLY and CDR2 FYNNEI. CDR3 residues: CASLKGVETQYF.